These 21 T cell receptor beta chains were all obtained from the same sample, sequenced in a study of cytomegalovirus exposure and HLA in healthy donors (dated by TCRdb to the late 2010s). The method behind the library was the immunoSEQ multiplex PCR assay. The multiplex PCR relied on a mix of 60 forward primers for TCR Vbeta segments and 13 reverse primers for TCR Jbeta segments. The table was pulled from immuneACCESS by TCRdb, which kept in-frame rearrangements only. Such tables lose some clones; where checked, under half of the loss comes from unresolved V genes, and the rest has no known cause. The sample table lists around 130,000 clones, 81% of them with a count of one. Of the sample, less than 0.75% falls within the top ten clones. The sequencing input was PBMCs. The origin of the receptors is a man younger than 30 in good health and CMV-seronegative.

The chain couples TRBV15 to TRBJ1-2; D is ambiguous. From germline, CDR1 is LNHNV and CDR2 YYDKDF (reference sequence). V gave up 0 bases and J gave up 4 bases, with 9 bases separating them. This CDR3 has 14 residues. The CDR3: CATSRDQYSYGYTF. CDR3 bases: TGTGCCACCAGCAGAGATCAATACTCCTATGGCTACACCTTC.

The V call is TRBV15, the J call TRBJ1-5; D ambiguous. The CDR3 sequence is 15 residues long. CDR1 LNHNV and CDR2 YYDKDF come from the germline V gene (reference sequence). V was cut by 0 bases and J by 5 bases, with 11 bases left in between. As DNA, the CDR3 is TGTGCCACCAGCAGAGAAGGCGACTCCTATCAGCCCCAGCATTTT. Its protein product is CATSREGDSYQPQHF.

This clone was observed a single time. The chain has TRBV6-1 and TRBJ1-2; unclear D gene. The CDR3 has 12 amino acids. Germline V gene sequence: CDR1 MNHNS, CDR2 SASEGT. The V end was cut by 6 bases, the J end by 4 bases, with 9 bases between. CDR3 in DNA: TGTGCCAGCAGACGTTACAGCTATGGCTACACCTTC. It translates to CASRRYSYGYTF.

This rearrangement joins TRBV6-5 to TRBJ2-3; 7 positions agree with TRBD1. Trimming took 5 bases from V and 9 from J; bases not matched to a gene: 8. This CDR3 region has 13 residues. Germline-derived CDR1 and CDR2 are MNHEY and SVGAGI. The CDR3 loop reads CASSPYDRETQYF. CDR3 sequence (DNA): TGTGCCAGCAGTCCCTACGACAGGGAAACGCAGTATTTT.

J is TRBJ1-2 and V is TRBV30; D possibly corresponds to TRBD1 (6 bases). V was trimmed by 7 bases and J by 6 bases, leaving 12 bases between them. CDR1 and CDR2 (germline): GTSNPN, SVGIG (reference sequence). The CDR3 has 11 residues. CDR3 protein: CASGQLDGYTF. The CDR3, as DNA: TGTGCCTCCGGACAGCTAGATGGCTACACCTTC. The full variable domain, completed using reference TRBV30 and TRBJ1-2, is SQTIHQWPATLVQPVGSPLSLECTVEGTSNPNLYWYRQAAGRGLQLLFYSVGIGQISSEVPQNLSASRPQDRQFILSSKKLLLSDSGFYLCASGQLDGYTFGSGTRLTVV.

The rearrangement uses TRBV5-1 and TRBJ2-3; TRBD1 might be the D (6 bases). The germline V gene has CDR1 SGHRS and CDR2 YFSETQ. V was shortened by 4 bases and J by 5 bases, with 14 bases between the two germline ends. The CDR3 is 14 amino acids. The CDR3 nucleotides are TGCGCCAGCAGCCTCCGACAGGCTGGAGATACGCAGTATTTT. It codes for CASSLRQAGDTQYF. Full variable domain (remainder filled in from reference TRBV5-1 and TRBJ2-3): KAGVTQTPRYLIKTRGQQVTLSCSPISGHRSVSWYQQTPGQGLQFLFEYFSETQRNKGNFPGRFSGRQFSNSRSEMNVSTLELGDSALYLCASSLRQAGDTQYFGPGTRLTVL.

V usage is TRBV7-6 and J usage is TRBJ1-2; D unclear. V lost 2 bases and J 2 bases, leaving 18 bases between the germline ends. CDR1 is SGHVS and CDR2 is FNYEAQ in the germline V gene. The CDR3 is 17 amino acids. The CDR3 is CASSLTPNGDENYGYTF. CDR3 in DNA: TGTGCCAGCAGCTTAACCCCCAACGGAGACGAAAACTATGGCTACACCTTC.

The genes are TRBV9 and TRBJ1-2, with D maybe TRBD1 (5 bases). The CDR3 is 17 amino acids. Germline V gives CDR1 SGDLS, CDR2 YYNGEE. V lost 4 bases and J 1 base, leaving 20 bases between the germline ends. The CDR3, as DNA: TGTGCCAGCAGCCCCCGGCCTGGGGCGTCCTTTAACTATGGCTACACCTTC. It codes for CASSPRPGASFNYGYTF.

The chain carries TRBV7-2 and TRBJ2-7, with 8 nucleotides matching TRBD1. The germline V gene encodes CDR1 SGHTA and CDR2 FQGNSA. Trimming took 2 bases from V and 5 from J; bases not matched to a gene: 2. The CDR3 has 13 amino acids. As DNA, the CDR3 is TGTGCCAGCAGCTTACAGGGGGCCCACGAGCAGTACTTC. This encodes CASSLQGAHEQYF.

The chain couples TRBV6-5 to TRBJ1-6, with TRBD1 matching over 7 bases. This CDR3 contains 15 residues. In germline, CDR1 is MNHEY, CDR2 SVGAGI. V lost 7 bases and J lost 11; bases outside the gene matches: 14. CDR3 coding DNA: TGTGCCAGCACCCGATACGGACAGGAGGTCACACCCCTCCACTTT. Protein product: CASTRYGQEVTPLHF.

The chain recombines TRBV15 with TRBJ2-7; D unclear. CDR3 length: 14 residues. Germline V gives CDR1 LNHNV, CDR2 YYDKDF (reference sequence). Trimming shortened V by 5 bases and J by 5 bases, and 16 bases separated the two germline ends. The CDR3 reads CATSLRQGSHEQYF. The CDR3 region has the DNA TGTGCCACCAGCCTCCGACAAGGAAGCCACGAGCAGTACTTC.

This chain's CDR3 is CASSLGQGNYGYTF. The CDR3 DNA reads TGTGCCAGCAGTTTAGGGCAGGGTAACTATGGCTACACCTTC. The rearrangement joins TRBV27 to TRBJ1-2; perhaps TRBD1 as D (5 bases). The CDR3 covers 14 residues. V lost 2 bases to trimming and J lost 1 base, with 8 bases between them. The germline CDR1 and CDR2 sequences are MNHEY and SMNVEV (reference sequence).

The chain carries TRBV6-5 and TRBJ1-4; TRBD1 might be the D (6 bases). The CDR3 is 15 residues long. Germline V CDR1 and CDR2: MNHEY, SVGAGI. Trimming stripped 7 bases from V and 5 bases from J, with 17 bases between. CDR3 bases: TGTGCCAGCACCTGGGGGCTACCCCTGAATGAAAAACTGTTTTTT. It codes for CASTWGLPLNEKLFF.

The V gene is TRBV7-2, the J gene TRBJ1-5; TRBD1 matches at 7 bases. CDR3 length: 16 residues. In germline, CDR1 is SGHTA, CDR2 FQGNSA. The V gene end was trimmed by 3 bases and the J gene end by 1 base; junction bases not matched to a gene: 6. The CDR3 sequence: CASSFWSTGSNQPQHF. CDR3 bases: TGTGCCAGCAGCTTTTGGTCGACAGGGAGCAATCAGCCCCAGCATTTT.

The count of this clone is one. DNA of the CDR3: TGCGCCAGCAGCCAAGAGTCCCCAGGGCGCGGGAACACTGAAGCTTTCTTT. Its translation: CASSQESPGRGNTEAFF. This chain connects TRBV4-3 to TRBJ1-1, with TRBD1 as a possible D gene (5 bases). The CDR3 loop spans 17 amino acids. Germline V CDR1 and CDR2: LGHNA, YSLEER. Trimming shortened V by 0 bases and J by 1 base, and 15 bases separated the two germline ends.

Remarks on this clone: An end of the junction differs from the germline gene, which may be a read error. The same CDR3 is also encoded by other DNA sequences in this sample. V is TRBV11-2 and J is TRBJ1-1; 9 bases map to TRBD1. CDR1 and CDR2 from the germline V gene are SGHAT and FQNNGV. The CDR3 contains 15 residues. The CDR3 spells CASSWDRVGDTEAFF. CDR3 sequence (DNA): TGTGCCAGCAGCTGGGACAGGGTTGGAGACACTGAGGCTTTCTTT.

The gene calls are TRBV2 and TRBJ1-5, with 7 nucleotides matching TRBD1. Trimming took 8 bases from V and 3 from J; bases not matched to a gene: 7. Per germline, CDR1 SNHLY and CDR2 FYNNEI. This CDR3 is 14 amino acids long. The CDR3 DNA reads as TGTGCCAGCGGGGACAGCCGTTCCAATCAGCCCCAGCATTTT. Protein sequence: CASGDSRSNQPQHF.

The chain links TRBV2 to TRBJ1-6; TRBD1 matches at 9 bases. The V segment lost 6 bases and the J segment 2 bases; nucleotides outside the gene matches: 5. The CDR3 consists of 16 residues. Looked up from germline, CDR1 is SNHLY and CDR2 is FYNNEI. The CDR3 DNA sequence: TGTGCCAGCAGGGACAGGGGTGGAACCTATAATTCACCCCTCCACTTT. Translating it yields CASRDRGGTYNSPLHF.

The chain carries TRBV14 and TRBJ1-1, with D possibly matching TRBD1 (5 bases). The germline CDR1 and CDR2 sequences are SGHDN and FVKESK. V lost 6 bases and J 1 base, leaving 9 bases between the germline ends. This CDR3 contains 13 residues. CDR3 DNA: TGTGCCAGCAGACCTCAGGGGAACACTGAAGCTTTCTTT. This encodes CASRPQGNTEAFF. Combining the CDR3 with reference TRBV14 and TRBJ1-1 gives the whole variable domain EAGVTQFPSHSVIEKGQTVTLRCDPISGHDNLYWYRRVMGKEIKFLLHFVKESKQDESGMPNNRFLAERTGGTYSTLKVQPAELEDSGVYFCASRPQGNTEAFFGQGTRLTVV.

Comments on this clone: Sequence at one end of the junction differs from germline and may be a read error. The CDR3 sequence: CASSGPGLNF. For the CDR3, the DNA is TGTGCCAGCAGCGGACCGGGATTGAATTTT. J is TRBJ1-3 and V is TRBV9; D is unclear. Germline V CDR1 and CDR2: SGDLS, YYNGEE. CDR3 size: 10 residues.

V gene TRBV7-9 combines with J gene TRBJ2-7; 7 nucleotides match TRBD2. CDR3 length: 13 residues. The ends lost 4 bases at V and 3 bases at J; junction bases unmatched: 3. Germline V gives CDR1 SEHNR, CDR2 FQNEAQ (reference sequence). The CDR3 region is CASSSRDYYEQYF. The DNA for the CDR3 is TGTGCCAGCAGCTCACGGGACTACTACGAGCAGTACTTC.